Each of the 9 T cell receptor beta chains below was sequenced from the same sample in a study of beta chain features in type 1 diabetes. General observations from the study: All four CD4+ subsets of Type 1 diabetes patients contained TCRB CDR3s that were moderately but significantly shorter.

No antigen has been assigned to these receptors. cDNA synthesis used the whole RNA isolate, giving expressed TCRB sequences. Repertoires were generated with immunoSEQ multiplex PCR, while TCRdb's copy carries only in-frame clones and drops some. Found here are almost 350,000 clones, about a tenth of them singletons; the top ten hold more than 0.8%. Input material: central memory CD4+ T cells from blood. Every receptor here comes from a man aged 30 to 39 with type 1 diabetes.

This clone has just a few counts. This sequence joins TRBV29-1 and TRBJ1-1; D unclear. V was pared by 4 bases and J by 0 bases, with 9 bases between. This CDR3 comprises 13 residues. Germline V gene data show CDR1 as SQVTM and CDR2 as ANQGSEA. CDR3 protein: CSVAVGLNTEAFF. CDR3 coding DNA: TGCAGCGTTGCAGTCGGTCTGAACACTGAAGCTTTCTTT.

The table lists this clone with a few counts. The V gene is TRBV28, the J gene TRBJ1-3; D might be TRBD1 (6 bases). Germline-derived CDR1 and CDR2 are MDHEN and SYDVKM. Trimming took 3 bases from V and 9 from J, leaving 12 bases between them. The CDR3 totals 13 residues. The CDR3: CASSLVQGGTIYF. The DNA of the CDR3 is TGTGCCAGCAGTTTGGTTCAAGGGGGCACCATATATTTT. Full variable domain (outside the CDR3, taken from reference TRBV28 and TRBJ1-3): DVKVTQSSRYLVKRTGEKVFLECVQDMDHENMFWYRQDPGLGLRLIYFSYDVKMKEKGDIPEGYSVSREKKERFSLILESASTNQTSMYLCASSLVQGGTIYFGEGSWLTVV.

The V call is TRBV2, the J call TRBJ2-7; tentative D call: TRBD1 (5 bases). Germline V lookup: CDR1 SNHLY, CDR2 FYNNEI. The length of the CDR3 is 12 residues. V was cut by 6 bases and J by 5 bases, with 11 bases left in between. Here the CDR3 DNA reads TGTGCCAGCAGGGCCTCAGGGAACGAGCAGTACTTC. It codes for CASRASGNEQYF.

This clone has ten or more counts. The chain couples TRBV2 to TRBJ2-1; 12 positions match TRBD2. After removal of 6 bases from V and 4 bases from J, the junction contained 4 bases not matched to a gene. Germline CDR1 reads SNHLY; CDR2 reads FYNNEI. This CDR3 comprises 15 residues. CDR3 sequence: CASSLAGGQYNEQFF. In DNA form, the CDR3 reads TGTGCCAGCAGCCTAGCGGGGGGGCAATACAATGAGCAGTTCTTC.

This chain links TRBV10-2 with TRBJ2-3; 13 bases align to TRBD2. The germline V gene encodes CDR1 WSHSY and CDR2 SAAADI. CDR3 size: 17 residues. V lost 6 bases to trimming and J lost 6 bases; unmatched junction nucleotides: 12. CDR3 residues: CASSGIRGTSGADTQYF. As DNA, the CDR3 is TGCGCCAGCAGCGGAATAAGGGGGACTAGCGGGGCGGATACGCAGTATTTT.

This clone was observed a few times. The chain is built from TRBV5-1 and TRBJ2-7, with D uncertain. The germline gives CDR1 SGHRS, CDR2 YFSETQ. The CDR3 totals 14 residues. Between the trimmed V and J ends, which lost 1 base and 0 bases, there was a span of 8 bases. The CDR3 DNA reads TGCGCCAGCAGCTTGCATCTCAACTCCTACGAGCAGTACTTC. It specifies CASSLHLNSYEQYF.

This clone was seen a handful of times. The V gene is TRBV7-2, the J gene TRBJ2-1; 10 positions agree with TRBD1. CDR3 length: 15 residues. Looked up from germline, CDR1 is SGHTA and CDR2 is FQGNSA. V shed 0 bases and J 8 bases; nucleotides not matched to a gene: 4. The CDR3 loop reads CASSLAGTGVDEQFF. The CDR3 DNA reads TGTGCCAGCAGCTTAGCGGGGACAGGGGTCGATGAGCAGTTCTTC.

V usage is TRBV25-1 and J usage is TRBJ1-2; D unclear. CDR3 length: 13 amino acids. The V gene lost 1 base and the J gene lost 4 bases, with 7 bases spanning the gap. Germline V lookup: CDR1 MGHDK, CDR2 SYGVNS. The CDR3 reads CASSESIPYGYTF. In DNA form, the CDR3 reads TGTGCCAGCAGTGAATCCATCCCCTATGGCTACACCTTC.

This clone showed up just a few times. The rearrangement joins TRBV25-1 to TRBJ2-3; perhaps TRBD2 as D (6 bases). This CDR3 region has 16 residues. CDR1 and CDR2 (germline): MGHDK, SYGVNS. Trimming removed 6 bases at V and 1 base at J, with 17 bases between. CDR3 coding DNA: TGTGCCAGCAGGGCTCGGGCGGGGCTGGGCACAGATACGCAGTATTTT. Translated, it gives CASRARAGLGTDTQYF.